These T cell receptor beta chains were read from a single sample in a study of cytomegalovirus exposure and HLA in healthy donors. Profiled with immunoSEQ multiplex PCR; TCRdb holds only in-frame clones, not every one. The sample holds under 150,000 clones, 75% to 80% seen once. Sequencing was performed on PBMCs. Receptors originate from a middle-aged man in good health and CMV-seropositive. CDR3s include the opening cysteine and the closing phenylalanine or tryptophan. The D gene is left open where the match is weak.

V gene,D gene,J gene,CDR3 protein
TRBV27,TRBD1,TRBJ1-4,CASSLIQGGKLFF
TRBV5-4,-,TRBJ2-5,CASSLPGGRGETQYF
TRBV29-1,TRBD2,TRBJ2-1,CSVTSGYPSYNEQFF
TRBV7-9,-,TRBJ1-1,CASSLEKGEAGNTEAFF
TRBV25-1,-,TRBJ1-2,CASSDDRTNYGYTF
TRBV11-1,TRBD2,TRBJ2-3,CASSPGTSAWPSTDTQYF
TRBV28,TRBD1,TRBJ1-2,CASSPIGQDGGYTF
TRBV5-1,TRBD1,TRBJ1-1,CASSTGAYTEAFF
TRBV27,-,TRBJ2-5,CASSDTGLSQYF
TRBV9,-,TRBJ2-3,CASSNSYFLDTQYF
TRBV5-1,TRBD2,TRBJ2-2,CASSGLLAGGTGELFF
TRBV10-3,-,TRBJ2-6,CAISRDPGEWKRARGANVLTF
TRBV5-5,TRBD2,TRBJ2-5,CASSLGPGRGEQETQYF
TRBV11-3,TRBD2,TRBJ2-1,CASSLNGRAWNEQFF
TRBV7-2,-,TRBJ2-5,CASSETRGETQYF
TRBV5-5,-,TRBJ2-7,CASSSGFNSYEQYF
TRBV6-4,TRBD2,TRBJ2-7,CASNGTSGTYSYEQYF
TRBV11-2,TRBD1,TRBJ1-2,CASSSTGGGYGYTF
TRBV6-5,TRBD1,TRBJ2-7,CASSYGTDYEQYF
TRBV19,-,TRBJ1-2,CASSPDTGFGYGYTF
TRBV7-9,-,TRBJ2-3,CASSLARPQSTDTQYF
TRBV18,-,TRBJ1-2,CASSPTRLPYSYTF
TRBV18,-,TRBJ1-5,CASSLTGGSGQPQHF
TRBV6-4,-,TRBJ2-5,CASSDDLGQTQYF
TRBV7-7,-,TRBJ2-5,CASSLRDNQETQYF
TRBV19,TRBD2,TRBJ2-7,CASSIGSSGSYEQYF
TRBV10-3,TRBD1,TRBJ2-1,CAATSGTGYDEQFF
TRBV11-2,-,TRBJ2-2,CASSPTSRGWANTGELFF
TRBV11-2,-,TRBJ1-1,CASSRQHTEAFF
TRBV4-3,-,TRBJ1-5,CASSQVIQDWGSNQPQHF
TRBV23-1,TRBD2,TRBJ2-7,CASSLRPRTSGRKECSYEQYF
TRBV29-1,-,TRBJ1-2,CSVVGGADGYTF
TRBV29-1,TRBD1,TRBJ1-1,CSVGGQLNTEAFF
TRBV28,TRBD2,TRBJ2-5,CASSNGTSGLLGTQYF
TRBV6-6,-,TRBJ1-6,CASSPPASDTLHF
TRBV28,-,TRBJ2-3,CASTLGTLNTQYF
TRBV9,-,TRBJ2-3,CASSATTTLPTDTQYF